Listed below are T cell receptor beta chains from one sample, sequenced in a study of naive and memory T cell subsets. TCRdb redid the calling of the 5' RACE reads with MiXCR, one entry per CDR3 protein. The data contain about 56,000 distinct CDR3 sequences, less than 10% of them singletons. Every receptor here comes from a female donor in good health. The CDR3 runs from the conserved cysteine through the conserved F or W. The D gene is left open where the match is weak. The size of a clone is reported for some rows only, either as once, few or many, or as a class for expanded clones.

clone_size	v_call	j_call	d_call	cdr3_nt	cdr3_aa
many	TRBV5-1	TRBJ2-3	TRBD2	TGCGCCAGCAGCTTGGAACCTAGCGGGGGAGATACGCAGTATTTT	CASSLEPSGGDTQYF
.	TRBV6-2/TRBV6-3	TRBJ1-2	.	TGTGCCAGCAGTTACGTCGACAGAGTAGGATATGGCTACACCTTC	CASSYVDRVGYGYTF
many	TRBV7-6	TRBJ1-1	.	TGTGCCAGCAGCTCAGCAGGAAGGGTAGGCAGCACTGAAGCTTTCTTT	CASSSAGRVGSTEAFF
.	TRBV6-2/TRBV6-3	TRBJ1-5	.	TGTGCCACGGGGTGGGGCCGAGTGCCCCAGCATTTT	CATGWGRVPQHF
many	TRBV7-2	TRBJ2-5	.	TGTGCCAGCAGCCCCCTCGCTCAAGAGACCCAGTACTTC	CASSPLAQETQYF
.	TRBV5-4	TRBJ1-2	.	TGTGCCAGCAGCTCCCTGGGGTATAACTATGGCTACACCTTC	CASSSLGYNYGYTF
few	TRBV28	TRBJ2-1	.	TGTGCCAGCAGTTTTGAAGGCCGGACCTACAGCAATGAGCAGTTCTTC	CASSFEGRTYSNEQFF
many	TRBV20-1	TRBJ1-5	.	TGCAGTGCTAGCTCAGGGGATCAGCCCCAGCATTTT	CSASSGDQPQHF
.	TRBV5-1	TRBJ2-4	TRBD1	TGCGCCAGCAGCAGACAGGGGCCGTTAGCCAAAAACATTCAGTACTTC	CASSRQGPLAKNIQYF
.	TRBV5-1	TRBJ2-3	TRBD1	TGCGCCAGCAGCCGGACAGGGCAGGTCACAGATACGCAGTATTTT	CASSRTGQVTDTQYF
few	TRBV30	TRBJ1-2	.	TGTGCCTGGAGTGAATCAGGGGACTATGGCTACACCTTC	CAWSESGDYGYTF
.	TRBV6-1	TRBJ1-2	.	TGTGCCAGCAGGGTGTCCTCTAACTATGGCTACACCTTC	CASRVSSNYGYTF
many	TRBV11-2	TRBJ2-7	.	TGTGCCAGCAGCGCCCCAGGTTCTCTCTCCTACGAGCAGTACTTC	CASSAPGSLSYEQYF
few	TRBV7-9	TRBJ2-2	.	TGTGCCAGCAGCTATGGATCGGGGGTCAACACCGGGGAGCTGTTTTTT	CASSYGSGVNTGELFF
few	TRBV10-3	TRBJ2-2	.	TGTGCCATCATGAAAAGGGTCGACACCGGGGAGCTGTTTTTT	CAIMKRVDTGELFF
.	TRBV3-1	TRBJ2-2	.	TGTGCCAGCAGCCATCATCTCGGACGGTCGAACACCGGGGAGCTGTTTTTT	CASSHHLGRSNTGELFF
many	TRBV12-3/TRBV12-4	TRBJ1-5	.	TGTGCCAGCAGCTCACCGCGGTTGGGCAATCAGCCCCAGCATTTT	CASSSPRLGNQPQHF
many	TRBV29-1	TRBJ1-1	.	TGCAGCGTTGAGAAACAGGACACTGAAGCTTTCTTT	CSVEKQDTEAFF
many	TRBV6-5	TRBJ2-5	.	TGTGCCAGCAGAGTCGGTGAAGAGACCCAGTACTTC	CASRVGEETQYF
many	TRBV6-5	TRBJ1-2	.	TGTGCCAGCAGTTACCCGGGGAACTATGGCTACACCTTC	CASSYPGNYGYTF
many	TRBV6-5	TRBJ1-2	.	TGTGCCAGCAGTCAGGGTTTGCTCTATGGCTACACCTTC	CASSQGLLYGYTF
.	TRBV11-2	TRBJ2-1	TRBD2	TGTGCCAGCAGCGTAACTAGCGGGGGAACCGATGAGCAGTTCTTC	CASSVTSGGTDEQFF
many	TRBV24-1	TRBJ2-3	TRBD1	TGTGCCACCAGTGCTTCCCGGGGGATATCGGGACAGGGGATAGATACGCAGTATTTT	CATSASRGISGQGIDTQYF
many	TRBV6-6	TRBJ1-4	TRBD1	TGTGCCAGCAAAGGAGACCGGGACAGCAATAATGAAAAACTGTTTTTT	CASKGDRDSNNEKLFF
many	TRBV7-2	TRBJ2-5	TRBD1	TGTGCCAGCAGCACCCGACAGGGGCAAGAGACCCAGTACTTC	CASSTRQGQETQYF
many	TRBV28	TRBJ2-5	.	TGTGCCAGCAGTGGTACAGCTGCCAAAGAGACCCAGTACTTC	CASSGTAAKETQYF
many	TRBV15	TRBJ2-7	.	TGTGCCACCAGCAGAGGTGGCCAGGGGACCTACGAGCAGTACTTC	CATSRGGQGTYEQYF
many	TRBV18	TRBJ1-5	.	TGTGCCAGCTCACCAAATCCAGGCGGTCAGCCCCAGCATTTT	CASSPNPGGQPQHF
many	TRBV4-1	TRBJ1-2	.	TGCGCCAGCAGCTTACAGGTCTTAGCTAACTATGGCTACACCTTC	CASSLQVLANYGYTF
many	TRBV19	TRBJ1-6	.	TGTGCCAGTAGTTTCCGGACAGCGAGAAATTCACCCCTCCACTTT	CASSFRTARNSPLHF
.	TRBV28	TRBJ2-7	TRBD2	TGTGCCAGCAGAACCCCGGGACTAGCCTCCTACGAGCAGTACTTC	CASRTPGLASYEQYF
few	TRBV5-1	TRBJ2-3	TRBD1	TGCGCCAGCAATTCAGGGGGCGCAGATACGCAGTATTTT	CASNSGGADTQYF
many	TRBV6-6	TRBJ1-2	.	TGTGCCAGCAAAAGTGGGACCCAACTAACAGGCTACACCTTC	CASKSGTQLTGYTF
.	TRBV20-1	TRBJ1-5	.	TGCAGTGCTATCCGCAGAGGACAGATCCCCAATCAGCCCCAGCATTTT	CSAIRRGQIPNQPQHF